The T cell receptor beta chain under discussion was sequenced for a study of OX40 agonist ivuxolimab in advanced cancers. Study information: Hepatocellular carcinoma, melanoma, renal cell or head and neck cancer occurred in dose-escalation patients. Study-wide points: Clonal expansion in partial responders at 0.1-3.0 mg/kg ranked among the lowest. On average, CD8+ T cells had more expanded clones than CD4+.

A remark on this clone: As yet, its antigen is unknown.

Repertoires were generated with immunoSEQ multiplex PCR, while TCRdb's copy carries only in-frame clones and drops some. The data show tens of thousands of clones, about 83% seen once. The CDR3 extends over 17 amino acids. Trimming removed 4 bases from V and 2 bases from J; junction bases left unmatched: 15. CDR1 SGHNT and CDR2 YYREEE come from the germline V gene (reference sequence). The chain links TRBV5-4 to TRBJ2-7; 7 bases match TRBD2. The sample was CD4+ or CD8+ T cells sorted from blood, taken in a trial of the OX40 agonist ivuxolimab. This receptor was identified in an adult with an advanced solid tumor such as melanoma, head and neck, liver or kidney cancer. The CDR3 here is CASSPEIQAGPTYEQYF. CDR3 nucleotides: TGTGCCAGCAGCCCCGAGATCCAAGCGGGACCGACCTACGAGCAGTACTTC.